The 2 T cell receptor beta chains presented below share a single source sample, sequenced in a study of blood T cell repertoires in COVID-19 (dated by TCRdb to about 2020). Receptor amplification or capture employed the immunoSEQ multiplex PCR assay. TCRdb holds this immuneACCESS table with in-frame rearrangements only. Some clones are missing; in checked studies, unresolved V genes explain under half, and the rest has no known cause. This sample comprises tens of thousands of clones, 85% to 95% of them detected only once. The leading ten clones occupy under 7.5% of the sample. The material sequenced was peripheral blood. The receptors come from a woman aged 60-70 years with active COVID-19.

The chain has TRBV28 and TRBJ2-7, with 8 bases lining up with TRBD2. After removal of 7 bases from V and 6 bases from J, the junction contained 17 bases not matched to a gene. Germline CDR1 is MDHEN and CDR2 is SYDVKM. CDR3 length equals 16 residues. The CDR3 region has the DNA TGTGCCAGCACTACGGTAGGAACTAGCGGATACGGCGAGCAGTACTTC. Translating gives CASTTVGTSGYGEQYF. The whole variable domain, filled in from reference TRBV28 and TRBJ2-7, reads DVKVTQSSRYLVKRTGEKVFLECVQDMDHENMFWYRQDPGLGLRLIYFSYDVKMKEKGDIPEGYSVSREKKERFSLILESASTNQTSMYLCASTTVGTSGYGEQYFGPGTRLTVT.

The rearrangement links TRBV19 to TRBJ1-3; 9 positions agree with TRBD1. Germline assignment: CDR1 LNHDA and CDR2 SQIVND (reference sequence). The CDR3 runs 18 residues. V shed 3 bases and J 0 bases; nucleotides not matched to a gene: 9. DNA of the CDR3: TGTGCCAGTAGTATGTCGGCGGGACAGGGCCTCTCTGGAAACACCATATATTTT. Its translation: CASSMSAGQGLSGNTIYF.